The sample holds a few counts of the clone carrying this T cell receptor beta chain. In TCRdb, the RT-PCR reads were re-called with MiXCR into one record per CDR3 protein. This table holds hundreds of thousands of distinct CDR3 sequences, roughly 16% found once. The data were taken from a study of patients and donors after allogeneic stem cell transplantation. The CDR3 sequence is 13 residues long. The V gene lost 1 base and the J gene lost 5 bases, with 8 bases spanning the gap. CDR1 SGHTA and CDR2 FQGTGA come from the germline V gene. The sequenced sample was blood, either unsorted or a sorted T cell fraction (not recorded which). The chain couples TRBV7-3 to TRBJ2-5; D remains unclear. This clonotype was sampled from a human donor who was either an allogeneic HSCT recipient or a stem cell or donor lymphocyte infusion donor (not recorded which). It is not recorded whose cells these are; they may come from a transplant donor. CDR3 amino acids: CASSLNVGETQYF. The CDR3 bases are TGTGCCAGCAGCTTAAATGTGGGGGAGACCCAGTACTTC.